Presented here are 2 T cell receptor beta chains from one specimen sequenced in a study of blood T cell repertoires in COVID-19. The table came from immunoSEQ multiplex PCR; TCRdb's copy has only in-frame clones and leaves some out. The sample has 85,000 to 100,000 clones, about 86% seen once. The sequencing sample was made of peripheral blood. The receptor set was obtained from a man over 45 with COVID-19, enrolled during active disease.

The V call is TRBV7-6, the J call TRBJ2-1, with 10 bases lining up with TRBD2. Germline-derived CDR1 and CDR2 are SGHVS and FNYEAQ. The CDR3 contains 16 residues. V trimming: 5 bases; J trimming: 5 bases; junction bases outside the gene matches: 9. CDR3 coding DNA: TGTGCCAGCAGCCCGCGGGCTAGCGGGGGACACAATGAGCAGTTCTTC. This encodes CASSPRASGGHNEQFF.

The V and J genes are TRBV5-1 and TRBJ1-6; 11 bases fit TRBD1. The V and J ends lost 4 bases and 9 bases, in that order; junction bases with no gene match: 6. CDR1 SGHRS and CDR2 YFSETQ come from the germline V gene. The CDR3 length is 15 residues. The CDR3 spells CASSLGQGVTSPLHF. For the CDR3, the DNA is TGCGCCAGCAGCCTGGGACAGGGGGTAACTTCACCCCTCCACTTT.